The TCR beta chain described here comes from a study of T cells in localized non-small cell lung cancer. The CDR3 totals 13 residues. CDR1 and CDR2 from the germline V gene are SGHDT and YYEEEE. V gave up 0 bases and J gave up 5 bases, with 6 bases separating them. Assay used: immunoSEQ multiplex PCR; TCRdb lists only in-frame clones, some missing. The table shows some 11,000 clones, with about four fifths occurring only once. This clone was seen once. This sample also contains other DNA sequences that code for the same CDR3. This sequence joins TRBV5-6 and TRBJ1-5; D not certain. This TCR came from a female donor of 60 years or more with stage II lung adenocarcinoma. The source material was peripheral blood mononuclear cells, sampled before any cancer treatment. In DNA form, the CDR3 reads TGTGCCAGCAGCTTGGGTCCTGATCAGCCCCAGCATTTT. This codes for CASSLGPDQPQHF.